These 28 T cell receptor beta chains share one sample of origin, sequenced in a study of OX40 agonist ivuxolimab in advanced cancers. The method was immunoSEQ multiplex PCR; TCRdb's version includes in-frame clones alone and lacks a portion of them. The repertoire has some 70,000 clones, about 89% of them found once; the top ten carry around 2%. The sample here was CD4+ or CD8+ T cells sorted from blood, taken in a trial of the OX40 agonist ivuxolimab. Source of these receptors: an adult with an advanced solid tumor such as melanoma, head and neck, liver or kidney cancer.

The V call is TRBV25-1, the J call TRBJ2-5; TRBD2 matches 15 bases. The CDR3 is made up of 17 amino acids. CDR1 is MGHDK and CDR2 is SYGVNS in the germline V gene. V shed 1 base and J 4 bases; nucleotides not matched to a gene: 4. The CDR3 DNA reads TGTGCCAGCAGTGAATCCCGGGGACTAGCGGGAGGAGAGACCCAGTACTTC. Residues: CASSESRGLAGGETQYF.

V is TRBV18 and J is TRBJ2-5; D is uncertain. Per germline, CDR1 KGHSH and CDR2 LQKENI. This CDR3 region has 14 residues. V lost 2 bases and J 5 bases, leaving 12 bases between the germline ends. In DNA, the CDR3 is TGTGCCAGCTCACCAGTAGGGCTGGGGGAGACCCAGTACTTC. It codes for CASSPVGLGETQYF.

This chain joins TRBV28 and TRBJ1-1; D might be TRBD1 (6 bases). Germline CDR1 and CDR2: MDHEN and SYDVKM. Trimming took 5 bases from V and 2 from J, leaving 18 bases between them. This CDR3 is 16 amino acids long. The DNA for the CDR3 is TGTGCCAGCAGTCCCCTCTCCGGACAGCAAAACACTGAAGCTTTCTTT. Amino acids: CASSPLSGQQNTEAFF.

The table lists this clone with a few counts. This chain connects TRBV7-2 to TRBJ2-3; TRBD2 might be the D (5 bases). The V end lost 5 bases, the J end lost 6 bases, and 12 bases lay between the germline ends. Germline V gene data show CDR1 as SGHTA and CDR2 as FQGNSA. The CDR3 loop spans 13 amino acids. The CDR3 DNA reads TGTGCCAGCAGCCTGAGATTAGCGGATACGCAGTATTTT. It encodes CASSLRLADTQYF.

The chain employs TRBV5-4 and TRBJ2-7; 11 nucleotides agree with TRBD2. The CDR3 is made up of 15 amino acids. The trim removed 4 bases at V and 3 bases at J, leaving 6 bases unmatched. Germline V gives CDR1 SGHNT, CDR2 YYREEE (reference sequence). CDR3 nucleotides: TGTGCCAGCAGCCAAGCTACTAGCGGGAGCTACGAGCAGTACTTC. Its translation is CASSQATSGSYEQYF.

This clone was seen more than once but under ten times. The chain links TRBV11-2 to TRBJ2-5; the match to TRBD2 covers 9 bases. This CDR3 is 14 amino acids long. V shed 3 bases and J 5 bases; nucleotides not matched to a gene: 4. Germline CDR1 reads SGHAT; CDR2 reads FQNNGV. CDR3 sequence reads: CASSLGLAIETQYF. The CDR3 coding sequence is TGTGCCAGCAGCTTGGGACTAGCAATCGAGACCCAGTACTTC. The full variable domain, rest sourced from reference TRBV11-2 and TRBJ2-5, is EAGVAQSPRYKIIEKRQSVAFWCNPISGHATLYWYQQILGQGPKLLIQFQNNGVVDDSQLPKDRFSAERLKGVDSTLKIQPAKLEDSAVYLCASSLGLAIETQYFGPGTRLLVL.

V gene TRBV19 combines with J gene TRBJ2-7; 9 bases agree with TRBD2. CDR1 and CDR2 (germline): LNHDA, SQIVND (reference sequence). V shed 1 base and J 4 bases; nucleotides not matched to a gene: 8. The CDR3 covers 16 residues. This CDR3 reads CASSIVGSSGVYEQYF. The CDR3, as DNA: TGTGCCAGTAGTATAGTGGGGTCTAGCGGGGTTTACGAGCAGTACTTC. The variable domain in full, with the rest retrieved from reference TRBV19 and TRBJ2-7, is DGGITQSPKYLFRKEGQNVTLSCEQNLNHDAMYWYRQDPGQGLRLIYYSQIVNDFQKGDIAEGYSVSREKKESFPLTVTSAQKNPTAFYLCASSIVGSSGVYEQYFGPGTRLTVT.

V gene TRBV5-1 combines with J gene TRBJ2-1, with 13 bases matching TRBD2. V dropped 4 bases and J dropped 10; count of bases not matched to a gene: 11. The germline V gene encodes CDR1 SGHRS and CDR2 YFSETQ. CDR3 length equals 16 residues. DNA of the CDR3: TGCGCCAGCAGCCGCCAACCCGGGACTAGCGGGATAGAGCAGTTCTTC. Translation: CASSRQPGTSGIEQFF.

This clone was observed a few times. The chain is built from TRBV9 and TRBJ1-1; no clear D. Trimming cost V 5 bases and J 3 bases, with 11 bases left between them. CDR3 length equals 13 residues. Germline assignment: CDR1 SGDLS and CDR2 YYNGEE. The DNA for the CDR3 is TGTGCCAGCAGTCAAGGACGGTACACTGAAGCTTTCTTT. This codes for CASSQGRYTEAFF.

This chain connects TRBV9 to TRBJ2-2; D uncertain. Trimming pared 4 bases from V and 4 bases from J, leaving 14 bases between. Germline CDR1 and CDR2: SGDLS and YYNGEE. The CDR3 length is 15 residues. The chain's CDR3 is CASSLSPTGTGELFF. The CDR3 DNA reads TGTGCCAGCAGCCTGTCCCCTACGGGCACCGGGGAGCTGTTTTTT.

The rearrangement joins TRBV9 to TRBJ2-7; no definite D call. V shed 0 bases and J shed 6 bases, with 10 bases lying between them. There are 13 residues in the CDR3. Per germline, CDR1 SGDLS and CDR2 YYNGEE. The CDR3 spells CASSVGDTGEQYF. Written as DNA, the CDR3 is TGTGCCAGCAGCGTAGGTGATACGGGCGAGCAGTACTTC. The complete variable domain, with remaining parts taken from reference TRBV9 and TRBJ2-7, reads DSGVTQTPKHLITATGQRVTLRCSPRSGDLSVYWYQQSLDQGLQFLIQYYNGEERAKGNILERFSAQQFPDLHSELNLSSLELGDSALYFCASSVGDTGEQYFGPGTRLTVT.

The chain carries TRBV27 and TRBJ2-1; TRBD2 matches at 9 bases. This CDR3 region has 16 residues. V shed 5 bases and J 10 bases; nucleotides not matched to a gene: 15. Germline V gene lookup returns CDR1 MNHEY and CDR2 SMNVEV (reference sequence). The CDR3 loop reads CASSGGMTSGGREQFF. The CDR3 DNA is TGTGCCAGCAGTGGAGGGATGACTAGCGGAGGCAGGGAGCAGTTCTTC.

CDR3 in amino acids: CASSVKLAGTVSYEQYF. DNA of the CDR3: TGTGCCAGTAGTGTAAAATTAGCCGGGACAGTATCCTACGAGCAGTACTTC. V usage is TRBV19 and J usage is TRBJ2-7, with 7 nucleotides matching TRBD1. Per germline, CDR1 LNHDA and CDR2 SQIVND (reference sequence). The CDR3 is made up of 17 amino acids. The V gene end was trimmed by 5 bases and the J gene end by 1 base; junction bases not matched to a gene: 14.

This chain links TRBV19 with TRBJ1-5; 10 bases line up with TRBD1. Germline CDR1 and CDR2: LNHDA and SQIVND (reference sequence). Trimming at V came to 3 bases and at J to 6 bases, leaving 8 bases not matched to a gene. This CDR3 contains 16 residues. The CDR3 region is CASSMAGTGDRQPQHF. In nucleotides, the CDR3 is TGTGCCAGTAGTATGGCAGGGACAGGGGATCGTCAGCCCCAGCATTTT.

The chain combines TRBV5-5 with TRBJ1-6; D is ambiguous. In germline, CDR1 is SGHKS, CDR2 YYEKEE (reference sequence). CDR3 length: 13 residues. The germline V and J ends were trimmed by 4 bases and 8 bases, with 10 bases remaining between them. In DNA, the CDR3 is TGTGCCAGCAGCGCTCTACCGGATTCACCCCTCCACTTT. It translates to CASSALPDSPLHF.

The genes are TRBV4-3 and TRBJ1-2; 9 bases agree with TRBD1. Germline loops: CDR1 LGHNA, CDR2 YSLEER. The CDR3 is 15 amino acids. The junction had 11 bases not matched to a gene; V was cut back by 5 bases and J by 7 bases. In DNA, the CDR3 is TGCGCCAGCAGCACCCACAGGGGGCAGTTTTTTGGCTACACCTTC. Residues: CASSTHRGQFFGYTF.

The chain uses TRBV18 and TRBJ1-2; 7 bases line up with TRBD1. CDR1 and CDR2 from the germline V gene are KGHSH and LQKENI. V lost 3 bases to trimming and J lost 3 bases; unmatched junction nucleotides: 1. This CDR3 spans 13 amino acids. As DNA, the CDR3 is TGTGCCAGCTCACCCGACAGGGACTATGGCTACACCTTC. It translates to CASSPDRDYGYTF.

The chain links TRBV5-1 to TRBJ2-5; D is perhaps TRBD1 or TRBD2 (5 bases each). Germline loops: CDR1 SGHRS, CDR2 YFSETQ. This CDR3 region has 16 residues. The V gene lost 1 base and the J gene lost 4 bases, with 17 bases spanning the gap. CDR3 sequence: CASSLLGWDRTETQYF. Here the CDR3 DNA reads TGCGCCAGCAGCTTGTTAGGATGGGACCGGACAGAGACCCAGTACTTC.

V gene TRBV27 combines with J gene TRBJ2-7; 8 bases fit TRBD1. Germline V lookup: CDR1 MNHEY, CDR2 SMNVEV (reference sequence). Germline trimming cut 5 bases from V and 0 bases from J; bases unmatched to any gene: 3. The CDR3 runs to 14 residues. Here the CDR3 DNA reads TGTGCCAGCAGTAGGACAGGGAGCTCCTACGAGCAGTACTTC. This encodes CASSRTGSSYEQYF.

The J gene is TRBJ2-1, the V gene TRBV11-3; D call uncertain. Trimming pared 0 bases from V and 6 bases from J, leaving 6 bases between. Germline-derived CDR1 and CDR2 are SGHNT and YENEEA. CDR3 length: 13 amino acids. CDR3 in DNA: TGTGCCAGCAGCTTAGAAATGAGCAATGAGCAGTTCTTC. Encoded protein: CASSLEMSNEQFF.

The J gene is TRBJ2-2, the V gene TRBV15; 8 positions agree with TRBD2. The trim removed 8 bases at V and 4 bases at J, leaving 12 bases unmatched. Germline loops: CDR1 LNHNV, CDR2 YYDKDF (reference sequence). This CDR3 is built from 16 residues. The CDR3 DNA reads TGTGCCACCGGAGGCGCAGCGGGAGTGGGCACCGGGGAGCTGTTTTTT. It codes for CATGGAAGVGTGELFF. Looking up the rest from reference TRBV15 and TRBJ2-2 gives the full variable domain: DAMVIQNPRYQVTQFGKPVTLSCSQTLNHNVMYWYQQKSSQAPKLLFHYYDKDFNNEADTPDNFQSRRPNTSFCFLDIRSPGLGDTAMYLCATGGAAGVGTGELFFGEGSRLTVL.

V is TRBV5-1 and J is TRBJ1-1; D is ambiguous. The CDR3 covers 15 residues. V lost 0 bases and J lost 0, with 9 bases in between. Germline values: CDR1 SGHRS, CDR2 YFSETQ. The CDR3 reads CASSLVATLNTEAFF. DNA for the CDR3: TGCGCCAGCAGCTTGGTAGCCACCCTGAACACTGAAGCTTTCTTT.

The V and J genes are TRBV25-1 and TRBJ2-7, with a tentative D call TRBD2 (5 bases). The V and J ends lost 7 bases and 1 base respectively, with 11 bases between them. Germline CDR1 is MGHDK and CDR2 is SYGVNS. The CDR3 runs 13 residues. The CDR3 here is CASIGEASYEQYF. The CDR3 nucleotides read TGTGCCAGCATCGGGGAAGCGTCCTACGAGCAGTACTTC.

The rearrangement links TRBV11-2 to TRBJ2-7; 11 positions match TRBD1. The ends lost 1 base at V and 2 bases at J; junction bases unmatched: 4. From germline, CDR1 is SGHAT and CDR2 FQNNGV. This CDR3 is built from 16 residues. The CDR3 region has the DNA TGTGCCAGCAGCTTAGGGACAGGGGGCGTCGCCTACGAGCAGTACTTC. Protein product: CASSLGTGGVAYEQYF.

The chain combines TRBV18 with TRBJ1-3; possibly TRBD1 for D (5 bases). V was pared by 7 bases and J by 0 bases, with 13 bases between. The CDR3 contains 15 residues. Germline CDR1 and CDR2: KGHSH and LQKENI. Here the CDR3 reads CASFPDSFSGNTIYF. The CDR3, as DNA: TGTGCCAGCTTCCCTGACAGTTTCTCTGGAAACACCATATATTTT.

The rearrangement links TRBV6-1 to TRBJ1-4, with a weak D call TRBD1 (5 bases). The CDR3 has 15 residues. V gave up 7 bases and J gave up 0 bases, with 12 bases separating them. Germline CDR1 and CDR2: MNHNS and SASEGT. CDR3: CASKPGFSTNEKLFF. CDR3 DNA sequence: TGTGCCAGCAAACCAGGGTTTTCAACTAATGAAAAACTGTTTTTT.

The chain recombines TRBV9 with TRBJ2-3; D is unresolved. The V end was cut by 0 bases, the J end by 4 bases, with 9 bases between. This CDR3 contains 14 residues. Germline CDR1 and CDR2: SGDLS and YYNGEE. DNA of the CDR3: TGTGCCAGCAGCGTAGTCGGTTTCCCAGATACGCAGTATTTT. It encodes CASSVVGFPDTQYF.

The gene calls are TRBV10-2 and TRBJ1-6; the D gene is possibly TRBD1 (5 bases). Germline CDR1 and CDR2: WSHSY and SAAADI. CDR3 length: 13 amino acids. The V gene lost 4 bases and the J gene lost 7 bases, with 8 bases spanning the gap. CDR3 in amino acids: CASSGQLNSPLHF. DNA of the CDR3: TGCGCCAGCAGTGGACAGCTCAATTCACCCCTCCACTTT.